The T cell receptor beta chain described here comes from a study of cytomegalovirus exposure and HLA in healthy donors. The junction had 11 bases not matched to a gene; V was cut back by 6 bases and J by 0 bases. CDR3 length: 16 amino acids. CDR1 is MDHEN and CDR2 is SYDVKM in the germline V gene. Vbeta (60) and Jbeta (13) primers were used in the PCR. The table came from immunoSEQ multiplex PCR; TCRdb's copy has only in-frame clones and leaves some out. The sample contains fewer than 200,000 clones, 80% to 85% of which appear only once. This clonotype originated in a man aged 25-40 years in good health and CMV-seronegative. The V call is TRBV28, the J call TRBJ2-7; TRBD2 agrees at 7 bases. The specimen sequenced was PBMCs. CDR3 sequence reads: CASSHPGGRNSYEQYF. DNA of the CDR3: TGTGCCAGCAGCCACCCGGGGGGTCGCAACTCCTACGAGCAGTACTTC.